The entry below gives a single T cell receptor (beta chain) sequence along with its context. The data were produced by immunoSEQ multiplex PCR, yet TCRdb's version contains in-frame clones alone and is incomplete. The sample carries around 300,000 clones, around 87% recorded once. This record comes from a study of blood T cell repertoires in COVID-19. CDR3 length equals 15 residues. V shed 2 bases and J shed 2 bases, with 13 bases lying between them. Looked up from germline, CDR1 is SGHTA and CDR2 is FQGTGA. Cohort assignment relied on participant-reported clinical history. The source material was PBMCs or T cells enriched from blood (not recorded which). This sequence originates from a woman aged 25 to 45 who had recovered from COVID-19. The chain links TRBV7-3 to TRBJ2-7; D may be TRBD1 (6 bases). In nucleotides, the CDR3 is TGTGCCAGCAGCTTAGGGTCCCAGGGGACCTACGAGCAGTACTTC. Amino acid sequence: CASSLGSQGTYEQYF.